This T cell receptor (beta chain) emerged from a study of neurological immune-mediated disorders. Time point indicated: longitudinal time-point 1 (baseline). Overall study results and limits: HTLV-1-associated myelopathy had the most TCR clonal expansion, and multiple sclerosis had the least, less than healthy controls.

MiXCR was run by TCRdb on the 5' RACE reads, yielding one entry per CDR3 protein. The table lists tens of thousands of distinct CDR3 sequences, roughly 13% of them singletons. V lost 7 bases, J lost 4 bases, and 14 bases lay in between. Germline loops: CDR1 MNHEY, CDR2 SVGAGI. This CDR3 contains 13 residues. This clonotype was recorded at least ten times. What it binds is not known. The TCR originated in a female donor with HTLV-1-associated myelopathy (HAM/TSP). The chain couples TRBV6-5 to TRBJ2-7; D unclear. Sequencing input: PBMCs. The CDR3, as DNA: TGTGCCAGCATATCCGGAACGGGTTACGAGCAGTACTTC. The encoded protein is CASISGTGYEQYF.